The rows below give T cell receptor beta chains drawn from one sample of a study of OX40 agonist ivuxolimab in advanced cancers. TCRdb keeps only in-frame clones here, not all; method: immunoSEQ multiplex PCR. The data show tens of thousands of clones, about nine tenths seen once. The sample in question was CD4+ or CD8+ T cells sorted from blood, obtained in a trial of the OX40 agonist ivuxolimab. These receptors were obtained from an adult with an advanced solid tumor such as melanoma, head and neck, liver or kidney cancer. CDR3s include the opening cysteine and the closing phenylalanine or tryptophan. Each record gives: clone size, J gene, D gene, V gene, CDR3 DNA, CDR3 protein. The D gene is left open where the match is weak. Size is omitted from some rows. Given values are once, few, many or a class for expanded clones.

clone_size: .; j_call: TRBJ2-7; d_call: .; v_call: TRBV2; cdr3_nt: TGTGCCAGCCACTACAGGGAGGGGTCCTACGAGCAGTACTTC; cdr3_aa: CASHYREGSYEQYF
clone_size: .; j_call: TRBJ1-5; d_call: .; v_call: TRBV6-1; cdr3_nt: TGTGCCAGCCTGGGTTATGGAGGCAATCAGCCCCAGCATTTT; cdr3_aa: CASLGYGGNQPQHF
clone_size: .; j_call: TRBJ2-7; d_call: .; v_call: TRBV5-3; cdr3_nt: TGTGCCAGAAGCAGCGGTCACTTCTCCGAGCAGTACTTC; cdr3_aa: CARSSGHFSEQYF
clone_size: .; j_call: TRBJ2-1; d_call: TRBD2; v_call: TRBV4-1; cdr3_nt: TGCGCCAGCAGCCAAGGGACTAGGCGGTTCTTC; cdr3_aa: CASSQGTRRFF
clone_size: .; j_call: TRBJ1-2; d_call: .; v_call: TRBV30; cdr3_nt: TGTGCCTGGAGGGGGCGAGGGTTTGGAGGCTACACCTTC; cdr3_aa: CAWRGRGFGGYTF
clone_size: .; j_call: TRBJ1-4; d_call: TRBD1; v_call: TRBV18; cdr3_nt: TGTGCCAGCTATGCCGGGACAGGGCATCCATCTGCAACTAATGAAAAACTGTTTTTT; cdr3_aa: CASYAGTGHPSATNEKLFF
clone_size: .; j_call: TRBJ2-5; d_call: .; v_call: TRBV29-1; cdr3_nt: TGCAGCGGTCGGGGCGGGCAAGAGACCCAGTACTTC; cdr3_aa: CSGRGGQETQYF
clone_size: .; j_call: TRBJ1-1; d_call: .; v_call: TRBV11-2; cdr3_nt: TGTGCCAGCACCTCCCCGGGAATCACTGAAGCTTTCTTT; cdr3_aa: CASTSPGITEAFF
clone_size: .; j_call: TRBJ1-2; d_call: .; v_call: TRBV6-1; cdr3_nt: TGTGCCAGCAGTGAATACGCAACTATCTATGGCTACACCTTC; cdr3_aa: CASSEYATIYGYTF
clone_size: once; j_call: TRBJ1-6; d_call: TRBD1; v_call: TRBV5-4; cdr3_nt: TGTGCCAGCAGCTTAGGGGGGTCGAGGGGGCTCTCACCCCTCCACTTT; cdr3_aa: CASSLGGSRGLSPLHF
clone_size: .; j_call: TRBJ1-2; d_call: .; v_call: TRBV19; cdr3_nt: TGTGCCAGTACCCGGCGTGGGACCAGGCAGGATGGCTACACCTTC; cdr3_aa: CASTRRGTRQDGYTF
clone_size: .; j_call: TRBJ1-2; d_call: .; v_call: TRBV5-1; cdr3_nt: TGCGCCAGCAGCTTGGCGGGGAGGGTGTTGGATGGCTACACCTTC; cdr3_aa: CASSLAGRVLDGYTF
clone_size: .; j_call: TRBJ1-5; d_call: .; v_call: TRBV25-1; cdr3_nt: TGTGCCAGCAGTACAGGGAGTGGGCGCCAGCCCCAGCATTTT; cdr3_aa: CASSTGSGRQPQHF
clone_size: .; j_call: TRBJ2-1; d_call: .; v_call: TRBV10-2; cdr3_nt: TGCGCCAGCAGGGAACTCGATAGCGGCAGCTCCTACAATGAGCAGTTCTTC; cdr3_aa: CASRELDSGSSYNEQFF
clone_size: .; j_call: TRBJ1-2; d_call: .; v_call: TRBV18; cdr3_nt: TGTGCCAGCTCACCGGGCGGTAGCTATGGCTACACCTTC; cdr3_aa: CASSPGGSYGYTF
clone_size: .; j_call: TRBJ2-5; d_call: TRBD2; v_call: TRBV7-9; cdr3_nt: TGTGCCAGCAGCTTAGCAGGGACGGGGGGGCAAGCGACCCAGTACTTC; cdr3_aa: CASSLAGTGGQATQYF
clone_size: .; j_call: TRBJ1-3; d_call: .; v_call: TRBV29-1; cdr3_nt: TGCAGCGTAGAGGGGGGGAACACCATATATTTT; cdr3_aa: CSVEGGNTIYF
clone_size: .; j_call: TRBJ2-2; d_call: .; v_call: TRBV5-1; cdr3_nt: TGCGCCAGCAGAAAGGACCGGATTGACGCCGGGGAGCTGTTTTTT; cdr3_aa: CASRKDRIDAGELFF
clone_size: .; j_call: TRBJ2-5; d_call: TRBD1; v_call: TRBV2; cdr3_nt: TGTGCCAGCAGTGAATCACTACAGGGGTCAGAGACCCAGTACTTC; cdr3_aa: CASSESLQGSETQYF
clone_size: .; j_call: TRBJ2-1; d_call: TRBD1; v_call: TRBV6-1; cdr3_nt: TGTGCCAGCAGTGATCCCTGGACAGGGCGTTCGGCCGAGCAGTTCTTC; cdr3_aa: CASSDPWTGRSAEQFF
clone_size: .; j_call: TRBJ2-7; d_call: .; v_call: TRBV7-8; cdr3_nt: TGTGCCAGCAGCAACAACTACGAGCAGTACTTC; cdr3_aa: CASSNNYEQYF
clone_size: .; j_call: TRBJ2-3; d_call: TRBD2; v_call: TRBV7-2; cdr3_nt: TGTGCCAGCAGCTTAGTAGCGGGCCCCCGGGGAGATACGCAGTATTTT; cdr3_aa: CASSLVAGPRGDTQYF
clone_size: .; j_call: TRBJ1-3; d_call: .; v_call: TRBV5-1; cdr3_nt: TGCGCCAGCCGCCTAAGCGACAGTATCTGGAACACCATATATTTT; cdr3_aa: CASRLSDSIWNTIYF
clone_size: .; j_call: TRBJ2-3; d_call: .; v_call: TRBV5-1; cdr3_nt: TGCGCCAGCAGCCTTAACTCGGCCTCGGTCACAGATACGCAGTATTTT; cdr3_aa: CASSLNSASVTDTQYF
clone_size: .; j_call: TRBJ2-3; d_call: TRBD2; v_call: TRBV7-2; cdr3_nt: TGTGCCAGCAGCCGGCTAGCGGCTGGAGATACGCAGTATTTT; cdr3_aa: CASSRLAAGDTQYF
clone_size: .; j_call: TRBJ2-1; d_call: TRBD2; v_call: TRBV28; cdr3_nt: TGTGCCAGCAGTTTAGCGGGAGACGGGGAGCAGTTCTTC; cdr3_aa: CASSLAGDGEQFF
clone_size: few; j_call: TRBJ1-5; d_call: .; v_call: TRBV5-1; cdr3_nt: TGCGCCAGCAGCTTGAAAGGAGATTCGCCCCAGCATTTT; cdr3_aa: CASSLKGDSPQHF
clone_size: .; j_call: TRBJ2-5; d_call: .; v_call: TRBV14; cdr3_nt: TGTGCCAGCAGCCAAGGGTTTCAGGGGAAAGAGACCCAGTACTTC; cdr3_aa: CASSQGFQGKETQYF
clone_size: once; j_call: TRBJ1-1; d_call: TRBD1; v_call: TRBV5-5; cdr3_nt: TGTGCCAGCAGCGCGAACAGGGGGCAAACTGAAGCTTTCTTT; cdr3_aa: CASSANRGQTEAFF
clone_size: .; j_call: TRBJ1-2; d_call: .; v_call: TRBV30; cdr3_nt: TGTGCCTGGAGCCCGGGGCAGTCCTATGGCTACACCTTC; cdr3_aa: CAWSPGQSYGYTF
clone_size: .; j_call: TRBJ2-4; d_call: .; v_call: TRBV19; cdr3_nt: TGTGCCAGTAGTATCCAAAGCGGAAACATTCAGTACTTC; cdr3_aa: CASSIQSGNIQYF
clone_size: .; j_call: TRBJ1-2; d_call: .; v_call: TRBV11-2; cdr3_nt: TGTGCCAGCAGCTTAGAAGGGGTGAACTTTAACTATGGCTACACCTTC; cdr3_aa: CASSLEGVNFNYGYTF
clone_size: .; j_call: TRBJ1-2; d_call: TRBD1; v_call: TRBV28; cdr3_nt: TGTGCCAGCAGTTCACTTCCGGGACAGGGAAACTATGGCTACACCTTC; cdr3_aa: CASSSLPGQGNYGYTF
clone_size: .; j_call: TRBJ1-4; d_call: TRBD1; v_call: TRBV14; cdr3_nt: TGTGCCAGCAGCCAAGCCGAGAACAGGGGAGGTGAAAAACTGTTTTTT; cdr3_aa: CASSQAENRGGEKLFF
clone_size: .; j_call: TRBJ2-3; d_call: .; v_call: TRBV5-1; cdr3_nt: TGCGCCAGCAGCGAAGGACGGGATACGCAGTATTTT; cdr3_aa: CASSEGRDTQYF
clone_size: few; j_call: TRBJ2-1; d_call: .; v_call: TRBV7-2; cdr3_nt: TGTGCCAGCAGCTCCCAGGGTTACAATGAGCAGTTCTTC; cdr3_aa: CASSSQGYNEQFF
clone_size: .; j_call: TRBJ2-7; d_call: TRBD2; v_call: TRBV7-2; cdr3_nt: TGTGCCAGCAGCCCGAAACTAGCGGGACTGCCCGAGCAGTACTTC; cdr3_aa: CASSPKLAGLPEQYF
clone_size: many; j_call: TRBJ1-5; d_call: .; v_call: TRBV5-1; cdr3_nt: TGCGCCAGCAGCTTAGGGTGGGCAGGGGCTGGCAATCAGCCCCAGCATTTT; cdr3_aa: CASSLGWAGAGNQPQHF
clone_size: .; j_call: TRBJ2-7; d_call: .; v_call: TRBV18; cdr3_nt: TGTGCCAGCTCCTGGGACCTCCGGGGGGAGCAGTACTTC; cdr3_aa: CASSWDLRGEQYF
clone_size: once; j_call: TRBJ2-5; d_call: .; v_call: TRBV6-1; cdr3_nt: TGTGCCAGCAGGACGGCAGGGGACCAAGAGACCCAGTACTTC; cdr3_aa: CASRTAGDQETQYF
clone_size: .; j_call: TRBJ2-5; d_call: TRBD2; v_call: TRBV7-2; cdr3_nt: TGTGCCAGCAGCCCTCGGGACTACGGCGGGGAGACCCAGTACTTC; cdr3_aa: CASSPRDYGGETQYF
clone_size: .; j_call: TRBJ1-6; d_call: .; v_call: TRBV19; cdr3_nt: TGTGCCAGTAGTATTTATTCCGCTCATAATTCACCCCTCCACTTT; cdr3_aa: CASSIYSAHNSPLHF
clone_size: .; j_call: TRBJ1-6; d_call: .; v_call: TRBV5-1; cdr3_nt: TGCGCCAGCAGCGTCTTAACGGCTCAAAATTCACCCCTCCACTTT; cdr3_aa: CASSVLTAQNSPLHF
clone_size: .; j_call: TRBJ2-1; d_call: TRBD1; v_call: TRBV28; cdr3_nt: TGTGCCAGCAGTTTATTTGCCAGGGGGCAGAATGAGCAGTTCTTC; cdr3_aa: CASSLFARGQNEQFF
clone_size: once; j_call: TRBJ2-3; d_call: TRBD2; v_call: TRBV27; cdr3_nt: TGTGCCAGCAGTAGCTGGACTAGCGGGATCACAGATACGCAGTATTTT; cdr3_aa: CASSSWTSGITDTQYF
clone_size: .; j_call: TRBJ2-5; d_call: .; v_call: TRBV5-4; cdr3_nt: TGTGCCAGCAGCTTCCAGGGCCGAGTGGAGACCCAGTACTTC; cdr3_aa: CASSFQGRVETQYF
clone_size: .; j_call: TRBJ1-1; d_call: .; v_call: TRBV4-1; cdr3_nt: TGCGCCAGCAGCCAAGAAGAGGGGAGGGGCACTGAAGCTTTCTTT; cdr3_aa: CASSQEEGRGTEAFF
clone_size: once; j_call: TRBJ2-1; d_call: .; v_call: TRBV19; cdr3_nt: TGTGCCAGTAGTATAGACCAGATCAATGAGCAGTTCTTC; cdr3_aa: CASSIDQINEQFF
clone_size: .; j_call: TRBJ2-2; d_call: .; v_call: TRBV7-8; cdr3_nt: TGTGCCAGCAGCTTAAGGGCTTCCGCGAACACCGGGGAGCTGTTTTTT; cdr3_aa: CASSLRASANTGELFF
clone_size: .; j_call: TRBJ2-3; d_call: TRBD2; v_call: TRBV7-2; cdr3_nt: TGTGCCAGCAGCTGGGGACTAGCGGTCCTCACAGATACGCAGTATTTT; cdr3_aa: CASSWGLAVLTDTQYF
clone_size: once; j_call: TRBJ2-7; d_call: TRBD1; v_call: TRBV30; cdr3_nt: TGTGCCTGGACAGGGGGTACCTACGAGCAGTACTTC; cdr3_aa: CAWTGGTYEQYF
clone_size: .; j_call: TRBJ2-3; d_call: .; v_call: TRBV6-5; cdr3_nt: TGTGCCAGCAGTTACTCGATATGGACAGTCACAGATACGCAGTATTTT; cdr3_aa: CASSYSIWTVTDTQYF